The 32 T cell receptor beta chains below all came from one sample that was sequenced in a study of CD8+ T cells in alopecia areata. After isolation, RNA underwent reverse transcription to generate cDNA as the sequencing template. The method was immunoSEQ multiplex PCR; TCRdb's version includes in-frame clones alone and lacks a portion of them. The sample lists 98,000 or so clones, 58% seen once, with 20% to 30% in the top ten. Sequencing used NKG2D-low CD8+ T cells sorted from blood. These receptors all come from a human donor with alopecia areata.

This chain connects TRBV27 to TRBJ2-5, with 13 bases fitting TRBD2. The J call is in doubt because the DNA end fits TRBJ2-7 better. CDR1 and CDR2 from the germline V gene are MNHEY and SMNVEV (reference sequence). The CDR3 consists of 14 residues. The DNA of the CDR3 is TGTGCCAGCAAAAGGGGACTAGCGGGGTACGAGCAGTACTTC. Protein sequence: CASKRGLAGYEQYF.

CDR3 coding DNA: TGCGCCAGCAGCCTTACTAGTCCATACAATGAGCAGTTCTTC. Translation: CASSLTSPYNEQFF. V gene TRBV5-1 combines with J gene TRBJ2-1; D is possibly TRBD2 (5 bases). Trimming stripped 4 bases from V and 4 bases from J, with 12 bases between. This CDR3 has 14 residues. Per the germline V gene, CDR1 is SGHRS and CDR2 is YFSETQ.

The CDR3 sequence: CASSLSQGASYNEQFF. CDR3 nucleotide sequence: TGTGCCAGCAGTTTGTCGCAGGGGGCATCCTACAATGAGCAGTTCTTC. This chain joins TRBV27 and TRBJ2-1; TRBD1 aligns across 8 bases. V dropped 3 bases and J dropped 1; count of bases not matched to a gene: 5. The CDR3 is made up of 16 amino acids. Germline V gene lookup returns CDR1 MNHEY and CDR2 SMNVEV (reference sequence).

The chain recombines TRBV28 with TRBJ2-7; D unresolved. CDR1 and CDR2 (germline): MDHEN, SYDVKM. This CDR3 contains 11 residues. V lost 4 bases and J 3 bases, leaving 4 bases between the germline ends. In nucleotides, the CDR3 is TGTGCCAGCAGTTGGGACTACGAGCAGTACTTC. Residues: CASSWDYEQYF. The variable domain in full, completed from reference TRBV28 and TRBJ2-7, reads DVKVTQSSRYLVKRTGEKVFLECVQDMDHENMFWYRQDPGLGLRLIYFSYDVKMKEKGDIPEGYSVSREKKERFSLILESASTNQTSMYLCASSWDYEQYFGPGTRLTVT.

The chain carries TRBV11-2 and TRBJ2-3, with 7 bases matching TRBD2. The CDR3 runs 15 residues. From germline, CDR1 is SGHAT and CDR2 FQNNGV. Losses at the gene ends were 5 bases for V and 2 bases for J; bases not matched to a gene: 7. CDR3 DNA: TGTGCCAGCAGCCGCAACGGGAGGTCCACAGATACGCAGTATTTT. It codes for CASSRNGRSTDTQYF.

In DNA, the CDR3 is TGCGCCAGCAGCTCAGAGGATCCCCCCTACGAGCAGTACTTC. As protein: CASSSEDPPYEQYF. The chain employs TRBV4-1 and TRBJ2-7; unclear D gene. Trimming cost V 5 bases and J 2 bases, with 13 bases left between them. The CDR3 runs to 14 residues. Germline V lookup: CDR1 MGHRA, CDR2 YSYEKL.

The V and J genes are TRBV5-1 and TRBJ1-2, with 7 bases fitting TRBD1. Trimming removed 2 bases from V and 8 bases from J; junction bases left unmatched: 9. This CDR3 is built from 14 residues. Per germline, CDR1 SGHRS and CDR2 YFSETQ. CDR3 sequence reads: CASSLNRGAKGYTF. CDR3 nucleotide sequence: TGCGCCAGCAGCTTAAACAGGGGTGCTAAGGGCTACACCTTC. Complete variable domain (other parts from reference TRBV5-1 and TRBJ1-2): KAGVTQTPRYLIKTRGQQVTLSCSPISGHRSVSWYQQTPGQGLQFLFEYFSETQRNKGNFPGRFSGRQFSNSRSEMNVSTLELGDSALYLCASSLNRGAKGYTFGSGTRLTVV.

This clone was found a few times. This sample also contains other DNA sequences that code for the same CDR3. CDR3 DNA: TGCAGCGTTGAATTGAGAGACTACGAGCAGTACTTC. Amino acid sequence: CSVELRDYEQYF. This chain connects TRBV29-1 to TRBJ2-7; no reliable D call. Germline CDR1 is SQVTM and CDR2 is ANQGSEA. The CDR3 contains 12 residues. V gave up 2 bases and J gave up 3 bases, with 8 bases separating them.

This chain joins TRBV14 and TRBJ2-5; TRBD1 agrees at 8 bases. Per germline, CDR1 SGHDN and CDR2 FVKESK. The ends lost 0 bases at V and 4 bases at J; junction bases unmatched: 4. CDR3 length: 15 residues. The CDR3 DNA sequence: TGTGCCAGCAGCCAAGAAACAGGGGGAAGAGAGACCCAGTACTTC. The encoded protein is CASSQETGGRETQYF.

The chain recombines TRBV6-5 with TRBJ2-1; the D is unclear. The V end was cut by 2 bases, the J end by 3 bases, with 8 bases between. Germline V gene lookup returns CDR1 MNHEY and CDR2 SVGAGI. CDR3 length equals 14 residues. CDR3 sequence reads: CASSYGTVYNEQFF. For the CDR3, the DNA is TGTGCCAGCAGTTACGGTACAGTCTACAATGAGCAGTTCTTC.

This chain uses TRBV15 with TRBJ2-3; D is possibly TRBD2 (5 bases). Trimming left V 3 bases short and J 6 bases short, with 19 bases between. The germline V gene encodes CDR1 LNHNV and CDR2 YYDKDF (reference sequence). This CDR3 has 16 residues. The CDR3 protein is CATSSSDGFSEDTQYF. In DNA, the CDR3 is TGTGCCACCAGCAGTAGCGATGGTTTCTCGGAGGATACGCAGTATTTT.

V is TRBV9 and J is TRBJ2-3, with D perhaps assigned TRBD1 or TRBD2 (5 bases each). CDR1 is SGDLS and CDR2 is YYNGEE in the germline V gene. The CDR3 sequence is 16 residues long. Trimming shortened V by 1 base and J by 6 bases, and 18 bases separated the two germline ends. The CDR3 bases are TGTGCCAGCAGCGTACCTCCCGGGGCTAGTAGGGATACGCAGTATTTT. Protein product: CASSVPPGASRDTQYF. Filled out from reference TRBV9 and TRBJ2-3, the complete variable domain reads DSGVTQTPKHLITATGQRVTLRCSPRSGDLSVYWYQQSLDQGLQFLIQYYNGEERAKGNILERFSAQQFPDLHSELNLSSLELGDSALYFCASSVPPGASRDTQYFGPGTRLTVL.

This chain links TRBV5-6 with TRBJ1-1, with TRBD1 as a possible D gene (6 bases). V was pared by 4 bases and J by 6 bases, with 13 bases between. Germline values: CDR1 SGHDT, CDR2 YYEEEE. CDR3 size: 13 residues. CDR3 in amino acids: CASSPKQGPEAFF. CDR3 bases: TGTGCCAGCAGCCCCAAACAGGGTCCTGAAGCTTTCTTT. Drawing the rest from reference TRBV5-6 and TRBJ1-1, the complete variable domain is DAGVTQSPTHLIKTRGQQVTLRCSPKSGHDTVSWYQQALGQGPQFIFQYYEEEERQRGNFPDRFSGHQFPNYSSELNVNALLLGDSALYLCASSPKQGPEAFFGQGTRLTVV.

This chain connects TRBV29-1 to TRBJ2-7; 9 bases line up with TRBD1. Germline V gives CDR1 SQVTM, CDR2 ANQGSEA. CDR3 length equals 13 residues. J lost 1 base, V lost 6 bases, and 4 bases had no gene match. CDR3 bases: TGCAGCGTCCGGACAGGGGAATCCTACGAGCAGTACTTC. It translates to CSVRTGESYEQYF.

This clone was recorded many times. The chain employs TRBV4-3 and TRBJ2-1; possibly TRBD2 for D (5 bases). This CDR3 contains 12 residues. CDR1 is LGHNA, CDR2 YSLEER, per germline. The V end was cut by 1 base, the J end by 9 bases, with 7 bases between. This chain's CDR3 is CASSQGEGEQFF. For the CDR3, the DNA is TGCGCCAGCAGCCAAGGCGAGGGTGAGCAGTTCTTC.

V usage is TRBV9 and J usage is TRBJ2-1; 7 bases align to TRBD2. V shed 4 bases and J 7 bases; nucleotides not matched to a gene: 2. Looked up from germline, CDR1 is SGDLS and CDR2 is YYNGEE. The CDR3 length is 12 residues. CDR3 loop: CASSSGGNEQFF. As DNA, the CDR3 is TGTGCCAGCAGCTCCGGGGGGAATGAGCAGTTCTTC.

Only a few counts were recorded for this clone. The rearrangement links TRBV2 to TRBJ2-7; D gene ambiguous. The germline V gene has CDR1 SNHLY and CDR2 FYNNEI. Trimming shortened V by 7 bases and J by 7 bases, and 8 bases separated the two germline ends. The CDR3 has 10 amino acids. The CDR3 nucleotides read TGTGCCAGCATCCGCGAGGAGCAGTACTTC. It is translated as CASIREEQYF.

The chain couples TRBV27 to TRBJ2-7, with D possibly TRBD2 on 6 matching bases. CDR3 length equals 14 residues. Trimming took 5 bases from V and 0 from J, leaving 11 bases between them. CDR1 is MNHEY, CDR2 SMNVEV, per germline (reference sequence). CDR3 amino acids: CASSMAGSSYEQYF. As DNA, the CDR3 is TGTGCCAGCAGTATGGCGGGGAGCTCCTACGAGCAGTACTTC.

The V gene is TRBV7-9, the J gene TRBJ1-5; D remains unclear. V dropped 1 base and J dropped 4 bases, with 8 bases sitting between them. This CDR3 contains 14 residues. Germline CDR1 and CDR2: SEHNR and FQNEAQ (reference sequence). CDR3 loop: CASSLGENNQPQHF. The CDR3 DNA is TGTGCCAGCAGCTTAGGGGAGAATAATCAGCCCCAGCATTTT.

The J gene is TRBJ2-7, the V gene TRBV27; D not certain. The V gene lost 5 bases and the J gene lost 7 bases, with 18 bases spanning the gap. The CDR3 is 14 amino acids. Germline assignment: CDR1 MNHEY and CDR2 SMNVEV (reference sequence). The CDR3 DNA reads TGTGCCAGCAGTCCCGTGGCCTACAGTATGGAGCAGTACTTC. Residues: CASSPVAYSMEQYF.

This chain links TRBV28 with TRBJ1-5; the match to TRBD1 covers 9 bases. The CDR3 consists of 16 residues. The germline CDR1 and CDR2 sequences are MDHEN and SYDVKM. J gave up 2 bases and V 6 bases, and 8 bases lay outside the gene matches. The CDR3 is CASRGDGTGRNQPQHF. The CDR3 nucleotides read TGTGCCAGCAGAGGTGACGGGACAGGGCGCAATCAGCCCCAGCATTTT.

The gene calls are TRBV5-4 and TRBJ2-7, with D hard to call. Germline CDR1 and CDR2: SGHNT and YYREEE (reference sequence). The germline V and J ends were trimmed by 1 base and 0 bases, with 8 bases remaining between them. The CDR3 runs to 14 residues. This chain's CDR3 is CASSLTYASYEQYF. Written as DNA, the CDR3 is TGTGCCAGCAGCTTGACCTACGCCTCCTACGAGCAGTACTTC.

V and J are TRBV28 and TRBJ2-3; TRBD2 matches 13 bases. The CDR3 loop spans 17 amino acids. Germline values: CDR1 MDHEN, CDR2 SYDVKM. V trimming: 5 bases; J trimming: 3 bases; junction bases outside the gene matches: 8. The CDR3 sequence: CASSRTSGSVGTDTQYF. The DNA of the CDR3 is TGTGCCAGCAGTAGGACTAGCGGGAGCGTGGGGACAGATACGCAGTATTTT.

This chain uses TRBV29-1 with TRBJ2-7, with D tentatively TRBD1 or TRBD2 (5 bases each). The CDR3 is made up of 12 amino acids. Trimming cost V 4 bases and J 3 bases, with 10 bases left between them. CDR1 is SQVTM, CDR2 ANQGSEA, per germline. CDR3 sequence reads: CSVGDGFYEQYF. DNA for the CDR3: TGCAGCGTTGGGGACGGGTTCTACGAGCAGTACTTC.

The V call is TRBV29-1, the J call TRBJ2-5; 11 positions match TRBD2. The ends lost 3 bases at V and 3 bases at J; junction bases unmatched: 0. CDR1 SQVTM and CDR2 ANQGSEA come from the germline V gene. The CDR3 extends over 13 amino acids. As DNA, the CDR3 is TGCAGCGTTGAGGGACTAGCGGAAGAGACCCAGTACTTC. This codes for CSVEGLAEETQYF. Complete variable domain (other parts from reference TRBV29-1 and TRBJ2-5): SAVISQKPSRDICQRGTSLTIQCQVDSQVTMMFWYRQQPGQSLTLIATANQGSEATYESGFVIDKFPISRPNLTFSTLTVSNMSPEDSSIYLCSVEGLAEETQYFGPGTRLLVL.

The J gene is TRBJ2-5, the V gene TRBV9; D might be TRBD2 (6 bases). The CDR3 has 15 amino acids. Deletions cut 3 bases from V and 2 bases from J, with 14 bases between. Germline CDR1 reads SGDLS; CDR2 reads YYNGEE. The CDR3 sequence: CASSAQDSGQETQYF. The CDR3 coding sequence is TGTGCCAGCAGCGCCCAAGATAGCGGACAAGAGACCCAGTACTTC.

This clone has only a few counts. The chain uses TRBV19 and TRBJ2-6; D is perhaps TRBD1 (6 bases). Germline CDR1 and CDR2: LNHDA and SQIVND (reference sequence). CDR3 size: 18 residues. The ends were cut back, 3 bases at V and 1 base at J, with 16 bases in the middle. The CDR3 sequence: CASSIWSGAPSGANVLTF. The CDR3 region has the DNA TGTGCCAGTAGTATTTGGTCAGGGGCTCCTTCTGGGGCCAACGTCCTGACTTTC.

There are a few counts of this clone. The genes are TRBV9 and TRBJ2-2; D gene unclear. V lost 1 base and J 1 base, leaving 8 bases between the germline ends. CDR3 length: 15 amino acids. CDR1 is SGDLS and CDR2 is YYNGEE in the germline V gene. This CDR3 is CASSVYWQNTGELFF. CDR3 nucleotides: TGTGCCAGCAGCGTATACTGGCAGAACACCGGGGAGCTGTTTTTT.

The chain employs TRBV7-2 and TRBJ2-7; TRBD2 matches 12 bases. Germline V gene lookup returns CDR1 SGHTA and CDR2 FQGNSA. The length of the CDR3 is 14 residues. V gave up 5 bases and J gave up 7 bases; unmatched junction bases: 6. For the CDR3, the DNA is TGTGCCAGCAGCCGTGGACTAGCGGGACGGGAGCAGTACTTC. Protein: CASSRGLAGREQYF.

In this sample, this clone turned up a few times. The rearrangement uses TRBV19 and TRBJ2-1, with unresolved D. The germline CDR1 and CDR2 sequences are LNHDA and SQIVND (reference sequence). This CDR3 has 11 residues. Trimming shortened V by 10 bases and J by 8 bases, and 12 bases separated the two germline ends. Here the CDR3 DNA reads TGTGCCACTCACGGCGAGGATGAGCAGTTCTTC. It encodes CATHGEDEQFF.

The CDR3 sequence is CASRGLAGLAQYF. The CDR3 nucleotides read TGCGCCAGTAGGGGACTAGCGGGACTCGCGCAGTATTTT. The chain joins TRBV4-1 to TRBJ2-3, with 13 positions matching TRBD2. With V trimmed by 9 bases and J by 10 bases, 7 bases remained unmatched. Germline loops: CDR1 MGHRA, CDR2 YSYEKL. This CDR3 spans 13 amino acids.

The chain links TRBV6-6 to TRBJ2-3; D not certain. Germline lookup yields CDR1 MNHNY and CDR2 SVGAGI (reference sequence). V was trimmed by 7 bases and J by 2 bases, leaving 13 bases between them. This CDR3 has 14 amino acids. The CDR3 reads CASTGPLPTDTQYF. For the CDR3, the DNA is TGTGCCAGCACCGGCCCTCTCCCCACAGATACGCAGTATTTT.